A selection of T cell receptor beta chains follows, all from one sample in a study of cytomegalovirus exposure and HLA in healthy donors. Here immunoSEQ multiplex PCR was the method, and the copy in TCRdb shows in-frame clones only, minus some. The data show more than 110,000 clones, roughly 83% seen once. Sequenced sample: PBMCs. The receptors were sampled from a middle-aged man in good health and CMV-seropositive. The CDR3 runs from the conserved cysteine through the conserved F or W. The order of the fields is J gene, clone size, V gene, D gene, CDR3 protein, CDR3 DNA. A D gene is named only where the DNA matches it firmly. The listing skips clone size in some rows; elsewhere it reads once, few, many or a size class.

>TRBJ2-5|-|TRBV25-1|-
CASHTGTQETQYF
TGTGCCAGCCATACAGGGACCCAAGAGACCCAGTACTTC
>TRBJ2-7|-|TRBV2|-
CASNRAYEQYF
TGTGCCAGCAACAGGGCCTACGAGCAGTACTTC
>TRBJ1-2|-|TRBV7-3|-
CASSLNRDHGYTF
TGTGCCAGCAGCTTAAACAGGGATCATGGCTACACCTTC
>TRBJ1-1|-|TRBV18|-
CASSPGREDRRRRMNTEAFF
TGTGCCAGCTCACCAGGAAGGGAAGACAGGCGGCGGAGAATGAACACTGAAGCTTTCTTT
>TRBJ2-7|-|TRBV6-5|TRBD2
CASSYSGTTTWEQYF
TGTGCCAGCAGTTACTCTGGGACTACCACATGGGAGCAGTACTTC
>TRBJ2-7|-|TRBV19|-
CASSMQGGGEQYF
TGTGCCAGTAGTATGCAGGGGGGCGGCGAGCAGTACTTC
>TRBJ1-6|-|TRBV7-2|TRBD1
CASSSRRTGGLSPLHF
TGTGCCAGCAGCTCCCGACGGACAGGGGGCTTATCACCCCTCCACTTT
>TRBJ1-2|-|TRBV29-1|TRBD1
CSVPGQGFGYTF
TGCAGCGTGCCGGGACAGGGATTTGGCTACACCTTC
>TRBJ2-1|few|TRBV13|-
CASSLAGGSYNEQFF
TGTGCCAGCAGCTTAGCAGGGGGGTCCTACAATGAGCAGTTCTTC
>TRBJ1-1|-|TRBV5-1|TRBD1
CASSSDRGGAEAFF
TGCGCCAGCAGCTCGGACAGGGGTGGTGCTGAAGCTTTCTTT
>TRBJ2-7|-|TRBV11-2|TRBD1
CASSFNRGYEQYF
TGTGCCAGCAGCTTCAACAGGGGGTACGAGCAGTACTTC
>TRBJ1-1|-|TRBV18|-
CASSQNLGGRTEAFF
TGTGCCAGCTCACAAAATTTGGGGGGGAGGACTGAAGCTTTCTTT
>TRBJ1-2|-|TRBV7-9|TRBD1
CASSSLEGTGGDYTF
TGTGCCAGCAGCAGCTTAGAAGGGACAGGGGGAGACTACACCTTC
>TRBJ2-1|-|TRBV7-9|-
CASSLAPHNEQFF
TGTGCCAGCAGCTTAGCCCCTCACAATGAGCAGTTCTTC
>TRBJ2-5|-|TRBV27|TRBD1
CASSPLGTGLGKTQYF
TGTGCCAGCAGTCCCTTGGGGACAGGGTTGGGGAAGACCCAGTACTTC
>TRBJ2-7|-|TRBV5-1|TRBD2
CASSLRLADYEQYF
TGCGCCAGCAGCTTACGCCTAGCGGACTACGAGCAGTACTTC
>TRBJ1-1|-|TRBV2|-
CAIPENTEAFF
TGTGCCATACCAGAGAACACTGAAGCTTTCTTT
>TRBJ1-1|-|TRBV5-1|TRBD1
CASLEGGSVHTEAFF
TGCGCCAGCCTGGAAGGGGGCTCGGTGCACACTGAAGCTTTCTTT
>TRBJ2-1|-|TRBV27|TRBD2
CASSPLSGSSYNEQFF
TGTGCCAGCAGTCCACTAAGCGGGAGCTCCTACAATGAGCAGTTCTTC
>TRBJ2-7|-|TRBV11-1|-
CASSPAQVFSYEQYF
TGTGCCAGCAGCCCGGCACAGGTTTTCTCCTACGAGCAGTACTTC
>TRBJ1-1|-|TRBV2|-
CASSGYSLAFF
TGTGCCAGCAGTGGGTACAGTCTGGCTTTCTTT
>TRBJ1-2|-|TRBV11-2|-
CASSLGLGGYGYTF
TGTGCCAGCAGCTTAGGGCTCGGAGGCTATGGCTACACCTTC
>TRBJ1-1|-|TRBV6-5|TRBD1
CASSFEGTGLTEAFF
TGTGCCAGCAGTTTCGAGGGGACAGGGCTCACTGAAGCTTTCTTT
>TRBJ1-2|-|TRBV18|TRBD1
CASSSQGATNYGYTF
TGTGCCAGCTCATCACAGGGGGCGACTAACTATGGCTACACCTTC
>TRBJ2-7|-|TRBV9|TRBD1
CASSVQGATGDEQYF
TGTGCCAGCAGCGTCCAGGGGGCAACGGGGGACGAGCAGTACTTC
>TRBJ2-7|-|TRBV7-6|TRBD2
CASSLAGGTSGSYEQYF
TGTGCCAGCAGCTTAGCGGGGGGGACTAGCGGCTCCTACGAGCAGTACTTC
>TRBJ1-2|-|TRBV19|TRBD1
CASTRGQVLKGHYGYTF
TGTGCCAGTACCCGCGGACAGGTACTAAAGGGGCACTATGGCTACACCTTC
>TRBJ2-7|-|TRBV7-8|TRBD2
CASSLSGDYEQYF
TGTGCCAGCAGCTTGAGCGGGGATTACGAGCAGTACTTC
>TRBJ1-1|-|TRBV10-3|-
CAISREGLGTEAFF
TGTGCCATCAGTCGGGAGGGATTGGGCACTGAAGCTTTCTTT
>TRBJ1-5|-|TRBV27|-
CASSLTGFFQPQHF
TGTGCCAGCAGTTTAACAGGGTTTTTTCAGCCCCAGCATTTT
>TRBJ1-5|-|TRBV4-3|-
CASSQDIWASPNQPRHF
TGCGCCAGCAGCCAAGATATTTGGGCCTCACCAAATCAGCCCCGGCATTTT
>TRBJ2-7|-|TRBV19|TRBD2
CASTNTGGTSSYEQYF
TGTGCCAGTACCAATACGGGGGGGACGAGCTCTTACGAGCAGTACTTC
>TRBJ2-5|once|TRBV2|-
CASTQQRDIGQETQYF
TGTGCCAGCACCCAACAACGGGACATAGGACAAGAGACCCAGTACTTC
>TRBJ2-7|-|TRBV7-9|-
CASSHRDYPYEQYF
TGTGCCAGCAGTCATCGGGATTACCCCTACGAGCAGTACTTC
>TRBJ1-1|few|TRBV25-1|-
CASSDRKTIEAFF
TGTGCCAGTTCCGACAGGAAAACTATTGAAGCTTTCTTT
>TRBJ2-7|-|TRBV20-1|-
CSAQEAYEQYF
TGCAGTGCTCAAGAGGCCTACGAGCAGTACTTC
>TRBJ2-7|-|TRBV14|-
CASSQLPGVGAGEQYF
TGTGCCAGCAGCCAACTTCCGGGCGTGGGAGCCGGCGAGCAGTACTTC
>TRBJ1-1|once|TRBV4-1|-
CASSQGRGMNTEAFF
TGCGCCAGCAGCCAAGGAAGGGGCATGAACACTGAAGCTTTCTTT
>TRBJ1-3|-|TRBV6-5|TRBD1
CAGADRGRWNTIYF
TGTGCCGGCGCGGACAGGGGGCGATGGAACACCATATATTTT
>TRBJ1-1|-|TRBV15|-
CATSRGGGMNTEAFF
TGTGCCACCAGCAGAGGAGGCGGAATGAACACTGAAGCTTTCTTT
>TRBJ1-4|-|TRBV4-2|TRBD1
CASSRWTGSIATNEKLFF
TGTGCCAGCAGCAGGTGGACAGGGAGTATTGCAACTAATGAAAAACTGTTTTTT
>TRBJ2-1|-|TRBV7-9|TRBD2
CASSHPGLAGDHEQFF
TGTGCCAGCAGCCACCCGGGACTAGCGGGAGACCATGAGCAGTTCTTC
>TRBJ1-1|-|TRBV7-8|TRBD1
CASSLEGRGLNTEAFF
TGTGCCAGCAGCTTAGAGGGCAGGGGGCTAAACACTGAAGCTTTCTTT
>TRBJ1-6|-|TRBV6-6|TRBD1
CASIDSGQGYSPLHF
TGTGCCAGCATCGACTCCGGACAGGGGTATTCACCCCTCCACTTT
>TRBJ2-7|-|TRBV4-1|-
CASSQVTENYEQYF
TGCGCCAGCAGCCAGGTGACAGAAAACTACGAGCAGTACTTC
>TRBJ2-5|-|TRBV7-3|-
CASSLMGGAGETQYF
TGTGCCAGCAGCTTAATGGGGGGGGCCGGGGAGACCCAGTACTTC
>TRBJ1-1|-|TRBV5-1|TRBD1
CASSSGTGHTEAFF
TGCGCCAGCAGCTCCGGGACAGGGCACACTGAAGCTTTCTTT
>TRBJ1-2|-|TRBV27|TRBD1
CASRQTGGFYGYTF
TGTGCCAGCAGACAAACAGGGGGCTTCTATGGCTACACCTTC
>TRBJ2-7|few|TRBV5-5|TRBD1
CASSFQGAEDEQYF
TGTGCCAGCAGCTTCCAGGGGGCAGAAGACGAGCAGTACTTC
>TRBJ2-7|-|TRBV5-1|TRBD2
CASSPTSGGAREQYF
TGCGCCAGCAGCCCAACCAGCGGGGGGGCCCGTGAGCAGTACTTC